These 27 T cell receptor beta chains were all obtained from the same sample, sequenced in a study of blood T cell repertoires in COVID-19. The assay was immunoSEQ multiplex PCR, and TCRdb's table has in-frame clones only and misses some. The repertoire includes about 74,000 clones, approximately 85% of them detected once, and less than 30% sits in the top ten. The sample comprised peripheral blood. All receptors come from a man aged 50-60 years with acute or convalescent COVID-19.

The chain carries TRBV5-1 and TRBJ2-3; 13 bases map to TRBD2. CDR3 length: 18 amino acids. The germline gives CDR1 SGHRS, CDR2 YFSETQ. The ends lost 4 bases at V and 2 bases at J; junction bases unmatched: 10. The CDR3 loop reads CASSEGTSGAAITDTQYF. For the CDR3, the DNA is TGCGCCAGCAGCGAAGGGACTAGCGGGGCCGCAATCACAGATACGCAGTATTTT.

The chain carries TRBV7-9 and TRBJ2-7; 7 bases line up with TRBD1. The CDR3 runs to 12 residues. V lost 5 bases, J lost 3 bases, and 1 base stayed unmatched. Germline CDR1 is SEHNR and CDR2 is FQNEAQ (reference sequence). CDR3: CASSPGGYEQYF. In nucleotides, the CDR3 is TGTGCCAGCAGCCCAGGGGGCTACGAGCAGTACTTC.

The chain carries TRBV2 and TRBJ2-7; D might be TRBD1 (6 bases). Per germline, CDR1 SNHLY and CDR2 FYNNEI. The CDR3 runs to 13 residues. The V end was cut by 4 bases, the J end by 7 bases, with 14 bases between. CDR3 DNA: TGTGCCAGCAGTGTTGACAGGCTCGGGGAGCAGTACGTC. It specifies CASSVDRLGEQYV.

V gene TRBV4-1 combines with J gene TRBJ1-4, with D possibly TRBD1 on 5 matching bases. This CDR3 is built from 15 residues. The V gene lost 3 bases and the J gene lost 4 bases, with 12 bases spanning the gap. Germline loops: CDR1 MGHRA, CDR2 YSYEKL. CDR3 amino acids: CASSQGDSLNEKLFF. CDR3 DNA sequence: TGCGCCAGCAGCCAGGGTGACAGCCTTAATGAAAAACTGTTTTTT.

J is TRBJ1-2 and V is TRBV6-5; 7 nucleotides align to TRBD1. The CDR3 is made up of 12 amino acids. The junction had 4 bases not matched to a gene; V was cut back by 8 bases and J by 4 bases. Germline V gene data show CDR1 as MNHEY and CDR2 as SVGAGI. The CDR3 here is CASRGQFYGYTF. DNA of the CDR3: TGTGCCAGCCGGGGACAGTTCTATGGCTACACCTTC.

V and J are TRBV15 and TRBJ1-1; D is unresolved. The CDR3 consists of 14 residues. Germline values: CDR1 LNHNV, CDR2 YYDKDF (reference sequence). Between the trimmed V and J ends, which lost 5 bases and 1 base, there was a span of 11 bases. CDR3 protein: CATSEETRNTEAFF. DNA of the CDR3: TGTGCCACCAGCGAGGAAACGAGGAACACTGAAGCTTTCTTT.

Ten or more counts support this clone. J is TRBJ2-7 and V is TRBV6-5; the D gene is possibly TRBD2 (6 bases). Germline loops: CDR1 MNHEY, CDR2 SVGAGI. Between the trimmed V and J ends, which lost 6 bases and 0 bases, there was a span of 15 bases. There are 15 residues in the CDR3. CDR3 sequence reads: CASSEAGTGSYEQYF. The CDR3, as DNA: TGTGCCAGCAGCGAGGCCGGGACTGGCTCCTACGAGCAGTACTTC.

The chain joins TRBV5-1 to TRBJ2-1, with 10 bases identical to TRBD2. CDR3 size: 19 residues. V shed 1 base, J shed 4 bases, and the junction held 14 bases outside the gene matches. The V gene's germline CDR1 is SGHRS and CDR2 YFSETQ. The CDR3 bases are TGCGCCAGCAGCTTGTCTCAAGGACTAGCGGAAGACCTTTACAATGAGCAGTTCTTC. Translated, it gives CASSLSQGLAEDLYNEQFF. The full variable domain, completed using reference TRBV5-1 and TRBJ2-1, is KAGVTQTPRYLIKTRGQQVTLSCSPISGHRSVSWYQQTPGQGLQFLFEYFSETQRNKGNFPGRFSGRQFSNSRSEMNVSTLELGDSALYLCASSLSQGLAEDLYNEQFFGPGTRLTVL.

The V gene is TRBV18, the J gene TRBJ2-7, with D possibly being TRBD1 (6 bases). The V and J ends lost 4 bases and 0 bases respectively, with 16 bases between them. CDR3 length: 16 amino acids. The germline gives CDR1 KGHSH, CDR2 LQKENI. The CDR3 nucleotides read TGTGCCAGCTCACTCAGGACAGCGACCAACTCCTACGAGCAGTACTTC. The encoded protein is CASSLRTATNSYEQYF.

The chain has TRBV29-1 and TRBJ1-2; unclear D gene. This CDR3 region has 11 residues. V was trimmed by 3 bases and J by 8 bases, leaving 10 bases between them. Per germline, CDR1 SQVTM and CDR2 ANQGSEA. Here the CDR3 DNA reads TGCAGCGTTGAGACTCGTTTCGGCTACACCTTC. This codes for CSVETRFGYTF. Combining the CDR3 with reference TRBV29-1 and TRBJ1-2 gives the whole variable domain SAVISQKPSRDICQRGTSLTIQCQVDSQVTMMFWYRQQPGQSLTLIATANQGSEATYESGFVIDKFPISRPNLTFSTLTVSNMSPEDSSIYLCSVETRFGYTFGSGTRLTVV.

The rearrangement uses TRBV10-3 and TRBJ2-7, with a tentative D call TRBD1 (6 bases). The CDR3 has 19 amino acids. The germline V gene has CDR1 ENHRY and CDR2 SYGVKD. The germline V and J ends were trimmed by 0 bases and 4 bases, with 25 bases remaining between them. The CDR3 loop is CAISESPSGKNRDVYEQYF. The CDR3 DNA is TGTGCCATCAGTGAGTCCCCCAGTGGGAAAAACAGGGATGTATACGAGCAGTACTTC.

The rearrangement uses TRBV24-1 and TRBJ2-5; 7 bases are a match to TRBD1. CDR1 is KGHDR, CDR2 SFDVKD, per germline. The V and J ends lost 4 bases and 1 base, in that order; junction bases with no gene match: 5. The CDR3 runs 15 residues. The CDR3 here is CATSEPTGAQETQYF. As DNA, the CDR3 is TGTGCCACCAGTGAGCCTACAGGGGCCCAAGAGACCCAGTACTTC.

The rearrangement links TRBV9 to TRBJ2-2; 11 bases are shared with TRBD2. V was clipped by 2 bases and J by 1 base; unmatched bases: 1. CDR1 is SGDLS, CDR2 YYNGEE, per germline. The length of the CDR3 is 16 residues. The chain's CDR3 is CASSVSGGGNTGELFF. In nucleotides, the CDR3 is TGTGCCAGCAGCGTTAGCGGGGGGGGGAACACCGGGGAGCTGTTTTTT.

The chain recombines TRBV7-8 with TRBJ2-1; 7 bases map to TRBD2. The CDR3 is 14 amino acids. CDR1 is SGHVS, CDR2 FQNEAQ, per germline. V dropped 5 bases and J dropped 8; count of bases not matched to a gene: 9. The CDR3 nucleotides read TGTGCCAGCAGCCCGCGGGGAGGGTACGATGAGCAGTTCTTC. This sequence encodes CASSPRGGYDEQFF.

The V gene is TRBV21-1, the J gene TRBJ2-1; TRBD2 was called by the table and not checked on the DNA. TRBV21-1 is a documented pseudogene. The CDR3 covers 15 residues. The CDR3, as DNA: TGTGCCAGCAGCAAGGCCAGCGGGGATTACAATGAGCAGTTCTTC. It yields the protein CASSKASGDYNEQFF.

The genes are TRBV10-3 and TRBJ1-2, with 8 bases identical to TRBD1. CDR1 ENHRY and CDR2 SYGVKD come from the germline V gene. V was clipped by 5 bases and J by 8 bases; unmatched bases: 10. The CDR3 spans 14 residues. The CDR3 coding sequence is TGTGCCATCAGTACCCTCCAGGGGGCGCGGGGCTACACCTTC. Translated, it gives CAISTLQGARGYTF.

This clone has a single count. The gene calls are TRBV10-3 and TRBJ2-7, with D maybe TRBD1 (6 bases). Germline-derived CDR1 and CDR2 are ENHRY and SYGVKD. The CDR3 contains 11 residues. V shed 3 bases and J shed 9 bases, with 9 bases lying between them. CDR3 loop: CAISEGGWQYV. Written as DNA, the CDR3 is TGTGCCATCAGTGAAGGGGGTTGGCAGTACGTC.

The chain uses TRBV28 and TRBJ2-1; 9 bases are shared with TRBD2. CDR3 length: 14 amino acids. Germline CDR1 reads MDHEN; CDR2 reads SYDVKM. With 2 bases clipped from V and 10 bases from J, the junction kept 6 bases outside the gene matches. The CDR3 sequence: CASSLVLAGREQFF. Here the CDR3 DNA reads TGTGCCAGCAGTTTAGTTCTAGCGGGGCGGGAGCAGTTCTTC.

This chain links TRBV20-1 with TRBJ2-1; 7 bases are shared with TRBD2. This CDR3 is 14 amino acids long. Germline V gene lookup returns CDR1 DFQATT and CDR2 SNEGSKA (reference sequence). The V and J ends lost 3 bases and 5 bases, in that order; junction bases with no gene match: 7. The CDR3 here is CSASLSGQDNEQFF. The CDR3 coding sequence is TGCAGTGCTAGTCTTAGCGGGCAGGACAATGAGCAGTTCTTC.

The rearrangement joins TRBV5-1 to TRBJ2-1; 9 bases are a match to TRBD2. This CDR3 contains 20 residues. From germline, CDR1 is SGHRS and CDR2 YFSETQ. Trimming cost V 4 bases and J 15 bases; bases outside gene matches: 32. In DNA form, the CDR3 reads TGCGCCAGCAGCAGGGGTTGGCTAGCGGGGCCTGGAAGCCTTGGCCCTAGGGGGTTCTTC. This encodes CASSRGWLAGPGSLGPRGFF. Full variable domain (outside the CDR3, taken from reference TRBV5-1 and TRBJ2-1): KAGVTQTPRYLIKTRGQQVTLSCSPISGHRSVSWYQQTPGQGLQFLFEYFSETQRNKGNFPGRFSGRQFSNSRSEMNVSTLELGDSALYLCASSRGWLAGPGSLGPRGFFGPGTRLTVL.

This chain joins TRBV30 and TRBJ1-1, with TRBD1 matching 7 bases. Germline V gene sequence: CDR1 GTSNPN, CDR2 SVGIG (reference sequence). CDR3 length: 15 residues. The ends lost 2 bases at V and 8 bases at J; junction bases unmatched: 14. The CDR3 sequence is CAWSFGTDPGVEAFF. In DNA, the CDR3 is TGTGCCTGGAGTTTCGGGACAGACCCAGGGGTGGAAGCTTTCTTT.

The V gene is TRBV11-3, the J gene TRBJ2-5; possible D gene TRBD2, 5 bases. The CDR3 loop spans 15 amino acids. V gave up 5 bases and J gave up 2 bases, with 15 bases separating them. Per the germline V gene, CDR1 is SGHNT and CDR2 is YENEEA. The CDR3: CASSARLGGQETQYF. CDR3 nucleotide sequence: TGTGCCAGCAGCGCCCGACTGGGCGGGCAAGAGACCCAGTACTTC.

This clone was observed a handful of times. The V call is TRBV30, the J call TRBJ1-2; 7 bases are a match to TRBD1. CDR1 GTSNPN and CDR2 SVGIG come from the germline V gene (reference sequence). This CDR3 region has 13 residues. V lost 2 bases, J lost 3 bases, and 3 bases stayed unmatched. CDR3 in DNA: TGTGCCTGGAGTCCCGACAGGGACTATGGCTACACCTTC. This codes for CAWSPDRDYGYTF.

The chain uses TRBV29-1 and TRBJ2-2; D is unclear. The V and J ends lost 3 bases and 2 bases respectively, with 7 bases between them. The CDR3 is 13 amino acids. Germline V gene lookup returns CDR1 SQVTM and CDR2 ANQGSEA. CDR3 residues: CSVEADNTGELFF. CDR3 DNA: TGCAGCGTTGAGGCAGATAACACCGGGGAGCTGTTTTTT.

This clone was seen a single time. The gene calls are TRBV4-1 and TRBJ1-3, with 7 bases matching TRBD1. The CDR3 length is 15 residues. The V gene's germline CDR1 is MGHRA and CDR2 YSYEKL. Unmatched junction bases numbered 2, after V lost 3 bases and J lost 0 bases. CDR3 sequence (DNA): TGCGCCAGCAGCCACGGACAGGACTCTGGAAACACCATATATTTT. Encoded protein: CASSHGQDSGNTIYF.

The chain couples TRBV21-1 to TRBJ2-5; TRBD2 is the table's D call, not checked against the DNA. TRBV21-1 is marked as a pseudogene. This CDR3 comprises 19 residues. CDR3 in amino acids: CASSVRGPHPAGRQETQYF. The DNA for the CDR3 is TGTGCCAGCAGCGTTAGAGGCCCCCACCCCGCAGGGAGGCAAGAGACCCAGTACTTC.

The rearrangement joins TRBV5-1 to TRBJ2-5; unclear D gene. CDR1 is SGHRS, CDR2 YFSETQ, per germline. V lost 0 bases and J 1 base, leaving 7 bases between the germline ends. This CDR3 comprises 14 residues. DNA of the CDR3: TGCGCCAGCAGCTTGGGAGTTTTCCAAGAGACCCAGTACTTC. Translated: CASSLGVFQETQYF.